Below are 14 T cell receptor beta chains sequenced from a single sample in a study of CD8 T cells in ankylosing spondylitis. TCRdb used MiXCR to reprocess the 5' RACE reads, holding one entry per CDR3 protein. The sample records fewer than 350,000 distinct CDR3 sequences, around 10% being singletons. Sequencing was carried out using blood, either unsorted or a sorted T cell fraction (not recorded which). The receptors shown here come from a female donor with ankylosing spondylitis or in good health (not recorded which).

This clonotype has a count of ten or more. The V call is TRBV6-5, the J call TRBJ2-2, with D perhaps given as TRBD1 or TRBD2 (5 bases each). V lost 3 bases and J 7 bases, leaving 15 bases between the germline ends. CDR3 length equals 15 residues. Germline CDR1 reads MNHEY; CDR2 reads SVGAGI. CDR3 region: CASSYGTSTSGELFF. DNA for the CDR3: TGTGCCAGCAGTTATGGGACCTCAACAAGCGGGGAGCTGTTTTTT.

The chain couples TRBV20-1 to TRBJ2-1, with D tentatively TRBD1 or TRBD2 (6 bases each). The CDR3 covers 15 residues. V was clipped by 6 bases and J by 2 bases, with 17 bases between them. The germline V gene encodes CDR1 DFQATT and CDR2 SNEGSKA (reference sequence). In DNA, the CDR3 is TGCAGTGCCCCCGAGGGGGGAGGAACCTACAATGAGCAGTTCTTC. It yields the protein CSAPEGGGTYNEQFF.

The V call is TRBV5-1, the J call TRBJ2-1; 7 bases map to TRBD2. This CDR3 has 17 amino acids. The germline V gene encodes CDR1 SGHRS and CDR2 YFSETQ. The V and J ends lost 3 bases and 0 bases, in that order; junction bases with no gene match: 9. This CDR3 is CASSSWGGSSSYNEQFF. The CDR3 nucleotides read TGCGCCAGCAGCTCCTGGGGCGGGAGCAGCTCCTACAATGAGCAGTTCTTC. Using reference TRBV5-1 and TRBJ2-1 for the parts outside the CDR3, the full variable domain is KAGVTQTPRYLIKTRGQQVTLSCSPISGHRSVSWYQQTPGQGLQFLFEYFSETQRNKGNFPGRFSGRQFSNSRSEMNVSTLELGDSALYLCASSSWGGSSSYNEQFFGPGTRLTVL.

This clonotype was observed many times. The V call is TRBV28, the J call TRBJ1-6, with 8 positions matching TRBD1. This CDR3 is built from 14 residues. The V gene's germline CDR1 is MDHEN and CDR2 SYDVKM. Trimming at V came to 5 bases and at J to 7 bases, leaving 4 bases not matched to a gene. The CDR3 reads CASSRDRGNSPLHF. In DNA, the CDR3 is TGTGCCAGCAGTAGAGACAGGGGCAATTCACCCCTCCACTTT.

This clonotype was seen at least ten times. The chain joins TRBV10-1 to TRBJ2-1, with 13 bases fitting TRBD2. Germline V gene lookup returns CDR1 WNHNN and CDR2 SYGVQD (reference sequence). After removal of 2 bases from V and 2 bases from J, the junction contained 3 bases not matched to a gene. This CDR3 contains 17 residues. For the CDR3, the DNA is TGCGCCAGCAGTGAGCCCGGGACTAGCGGGACCTACAATGAGCAGTTCTTC. Protein product: CASSEPGTSGTYNEQFF.

This clonotype was recorded many times. The J gene is TRBJ1-5, the V gene TRBV20-1; D uncertain. Germline loops: CDR1 DFQATT, CDR2 SNEGSKA (reference sequence). This CDR3 spans 14 amino acids. V lost 6 bases, J lost 2 bases, and 14 bases lay in between. Here the CDR3 reads CSATDTSGNQPQHF. DNA of the CDR3: TGCAGTGCCACAGACACTAGCGGCAATCAGCCCCAGCATTTT.

This clonotype occurred a few times. The chain employs TRBV15 and TRBJ2-7; 8 nucleotides align to TRBD2. The germline CDR1 and CDR2 sequences are LNHNV and YYDKDF (reference sequence). The CDR3 extends over 19 amino acids. V dropped 0 bases and J dropped 0; count of bases not matched to a gene: 13. The CDR3 nucleotides read TGTGCCACCAGCAGAGATCTCCCTAGTAGCGGGACACACTCCTACGAGCAGTACTTC. It yields the protein CATSRDLPSSGTHSYEQYF.

Ten or more counts support this clonotype. The V and J genes are TRBV12-3 or TRBV12-4 and TRBJ1-1; D ambiguous. The CDR3 extends over 15 amino acids. Trimming pared 0 bases from V and 1 base from J, leaving 9 bases between. The CDR3 protein is CASSLAAITNTEAFF. The CDR3 bases are TGTGCCAGCAGTTTAGCGGCGATAACGAACACTGAAGCTTTCTTT.

This clonotype was seen ten or more times. V gene TRBV12-3 or TRBV12-4 combines with J gene TRBJ1-5; 9 positions match TRBD1. Trimming at V came to 7 bases and at J to 6 bases, leaving 1 base not matched to a gene. The CDR3 has 12 residues. CDR3 nucleotide sequence: TGTGCCAGCACACAGGGGGCTCAGCCCCAGCATTTT. Amino acids: CASTQGAQPQHF.

This rearrangement joins TRBV2 to TRBJ2-1, with 8 bases matching TRBD2. Germline V lookup: CDR1 SNHLY, CDR2 FYNNEI. The CDR3 covers 15 residues. The J segment lost 4 bases and the V segment lost 7 bases, leaving 9 bases of the junction unmatched. CDR3 residues: CASTRGGTTYNEQFF. CDR3 coding DNA: TGTGCCAGCACCCGGGGGGGGACCACTTACAATGAGCAGTTCTTC. Looking up the rest from reference TRBV2 and TRBJ2-1 gives the full variable domain: EPEVTQTPSHQVTQMGQEVILRCVPISNHLYFYWYRQILGQKVEFLVSFYNNEISEKSEIFDDQFSVERPDGSNFTLKIRSTKLEDSAMYFCASTRGGTTYNEQFFGPGTRLTVL.

This clonotype was seen many times. The chain employs TRBV24-1 and TRBJ2-1; D is unclear. Germline V gene lookup returns CDR1 KGHDR and CDR2 SFDVKD. The CDR3 is made up of 16 amino acids. The V gene lost 0 bases and the J gene lost 1 base, with 9 bases spanning the gap. CDR3 residues: CATSDLRGTSYNEQFF. The CDR3 DNA follows: TGTGCCACCAGTGATTTGCGAGGTACTTCCTACAATGAGCAGTTCTTC.

This clonotype was picked up many times. The genes are TRBV27 and TRBJ2-7, with D tentatively TRBD1 (6 bases). V lost 6 bases and J 2 bases, leaving 11 bases between the germline ends. The CDR3 is made up of 13 amino acids. CDR1 is MNHEY, CDR2 SMNVEV, per germline (reference sequence). This CDR3 is CASRLQGAYEQYF. CDR3 nucleotide sequence: TGTGCCAGCAGACTACAGGGTGCCTACGAGCAGTACTTC.

At least ten counts were recorded for this clonotype. The rearrangement uses TRBV7-8 and TRBJ2-7; D not resolved. The CDR3 has 16 residues. V lost 6 bases, J lost 3 bases, and 21 bases lay in between. Germline V gene lookup returns CDR1 SGHVS and CDR2 FQNEAQ. CDR3 DNA sequence: TGTGCCAGCAGTCCACACGGAATGAAGCTTATCTACGAGCAGTACTTC. This translates into CASSPHGMKLIYEQYF.

About this clonotype itself: Being one base from a much bigger clone, this may be a read error. The chain employs TRBV9 and TRBJ2-3, with 12 bases identical to TRBD2. Germline trimming cut 3 bases from V and 5 bases from J; bases unmatched to any gene: 7. Germline CDR1 reads SGDLS; CDR2 reads YYNGEE. This CDR3 contains 16 residues. CDR3 bases: TGTGCCAGCAGCGAATCTAGCGGGGGGGGCCTAGATACGCAGTATTTT. Translated: CASSESSGGGLDTQYF. Using reference TRBV9 and TRBJ2-3 for the parts outside the CDR3, the full variable domain is DSGVTQTPKHLITATGQRVTLRCSPRSGDLSVYWYQQSLDQGLQFLIQYYNGEERAKGNILERFSAQQFPDLHSELNLSSLELGDSALYFCASSESSGGGLDTQYFGPGTRLTVL.